This TCR beta chain was captured in a study of shared clonotypes between healthy human individuals. This clone was picked up one time. What it binds is not known. V gave up 4 bases and J gave up 4 bases, with 15 bases separating them. The CDR3 spans 16 residues. Germline CDR1 reads SGHDT; CDR2 reads YYEEEE. TCRdb keeps only in-frame clones here, not all; method: immunoSEQ multiplex PCR. In the table there are 2 million to 2.5 million clones, approximately 96% of which are singletons. Study-wide points: Clonotype sharing levels among donors were expected to vary with sequencing depth.

The receptor was derived from a man aged 18 to 30 in good health. This rearrangement joins TRBV5-6 to TRBJ1-6; TRBD1 is a possible D gene (6 bases). The sequenced material came from naive CD4+ T cells sorted from blood. Subset: CD45RA+ positively selected. The CDR3 is CASSRRIGQYNSPLHF. The CDR3, as DNA: TGTGCCAGCAGCCGAAGGATCGGACAGTATAATTCACCCCTCCACTTT.